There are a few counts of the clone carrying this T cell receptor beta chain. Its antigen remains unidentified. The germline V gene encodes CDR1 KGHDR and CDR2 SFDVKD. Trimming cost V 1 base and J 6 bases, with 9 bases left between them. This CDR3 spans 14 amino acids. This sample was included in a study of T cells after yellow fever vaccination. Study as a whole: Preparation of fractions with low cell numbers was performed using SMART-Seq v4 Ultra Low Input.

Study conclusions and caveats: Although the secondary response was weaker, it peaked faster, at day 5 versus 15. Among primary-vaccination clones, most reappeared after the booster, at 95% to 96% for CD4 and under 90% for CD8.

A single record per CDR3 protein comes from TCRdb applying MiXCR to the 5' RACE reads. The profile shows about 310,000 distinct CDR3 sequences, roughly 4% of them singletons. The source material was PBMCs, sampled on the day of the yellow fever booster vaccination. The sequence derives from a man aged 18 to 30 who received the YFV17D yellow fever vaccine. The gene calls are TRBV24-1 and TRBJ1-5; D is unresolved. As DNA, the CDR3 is TGTGCCACCAGTGATTTACTTAGTCCTCAGCCCCAGCATTTT. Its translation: CATSDLLSPQPQHF.